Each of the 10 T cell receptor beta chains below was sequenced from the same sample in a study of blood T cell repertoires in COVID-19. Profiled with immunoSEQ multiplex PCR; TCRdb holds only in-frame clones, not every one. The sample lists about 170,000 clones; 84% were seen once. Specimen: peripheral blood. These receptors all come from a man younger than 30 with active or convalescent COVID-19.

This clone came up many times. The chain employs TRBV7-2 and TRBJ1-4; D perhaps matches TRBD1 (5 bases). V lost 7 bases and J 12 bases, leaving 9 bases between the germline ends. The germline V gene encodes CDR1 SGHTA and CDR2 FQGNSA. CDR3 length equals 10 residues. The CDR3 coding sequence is TGTGCCAGCATCGCGGGGGAACTGTTTTTT. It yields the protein CASIAGELFF. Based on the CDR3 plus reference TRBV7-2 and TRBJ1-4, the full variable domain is GAGVSQSPSNKVTEKGKDVELRCDPISGHTALYWYRQSLGQGLEFLIYFQGNSAPDKSGLPSDRFSAERTGGSVSTLTIQRTQQEDSAVYLCASIAGELFFGSGTQLSVL.

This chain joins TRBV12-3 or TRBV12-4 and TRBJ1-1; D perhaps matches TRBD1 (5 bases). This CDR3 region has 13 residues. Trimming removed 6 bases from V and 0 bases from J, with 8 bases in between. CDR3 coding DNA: TGTGCCAGCAGGAGGGACTTGAACACTGAAGCTTTCTTT. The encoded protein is CASRRDLNTEAFF.

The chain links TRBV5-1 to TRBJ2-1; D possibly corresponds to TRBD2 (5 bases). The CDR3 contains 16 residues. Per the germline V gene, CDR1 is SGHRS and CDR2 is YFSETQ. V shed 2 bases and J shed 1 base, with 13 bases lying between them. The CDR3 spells CASSLDGKRSYNEQFF. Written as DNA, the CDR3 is TGCGCCAGCAGCTTAGACGGGAAAAGGTCCTACAATGAGCAGTTCTTC.

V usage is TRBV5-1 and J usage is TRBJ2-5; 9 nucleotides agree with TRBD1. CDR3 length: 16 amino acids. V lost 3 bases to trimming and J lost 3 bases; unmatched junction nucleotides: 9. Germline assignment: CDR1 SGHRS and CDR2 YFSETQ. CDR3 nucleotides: TGCGCCAGCAGCTGGACCCCGGGACAGGGAGAAGAGACCCAGTACTTC. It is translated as CASSWTPGQGEETQYF.

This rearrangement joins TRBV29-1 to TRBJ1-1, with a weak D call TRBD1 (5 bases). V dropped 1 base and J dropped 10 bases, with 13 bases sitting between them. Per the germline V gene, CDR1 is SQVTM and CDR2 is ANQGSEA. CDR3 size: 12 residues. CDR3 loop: CSVEGAGGGAFF. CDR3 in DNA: TGCAGCGTTGAAGGCGCCGGGGGGGGAGCTTTCTTT. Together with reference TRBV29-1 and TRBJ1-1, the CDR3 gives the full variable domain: SAVISQKPSRDICQRGTSLTIQCQVDSQVTMMFWYRQQPGQSLTLIATANQGSEATYESGFVIDKFPISRPNLTFSTLTVSNMSPEDSSIYLCSVEGAGGGAFFGQGTRLTVV.

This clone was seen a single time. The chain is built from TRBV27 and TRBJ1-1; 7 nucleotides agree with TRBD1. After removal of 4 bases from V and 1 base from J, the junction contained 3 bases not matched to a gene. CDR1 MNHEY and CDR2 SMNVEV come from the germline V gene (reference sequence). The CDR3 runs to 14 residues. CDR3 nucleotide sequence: TGTGCCAGCAGTTATCAGGGGGGGAACACTGAAGCTTTCTTT. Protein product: CASSYQGGNTEAFF.

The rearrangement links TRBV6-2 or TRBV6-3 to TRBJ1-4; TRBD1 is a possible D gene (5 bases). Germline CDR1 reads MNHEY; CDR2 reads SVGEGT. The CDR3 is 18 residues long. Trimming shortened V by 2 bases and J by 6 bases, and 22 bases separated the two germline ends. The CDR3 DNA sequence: TGTGCCAGCAGTTACCGGGGGAAAGCCATGGGGGTTCATGAAAAACTGTTTTTT. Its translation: CASSYRGKAMGVHEKLFF.

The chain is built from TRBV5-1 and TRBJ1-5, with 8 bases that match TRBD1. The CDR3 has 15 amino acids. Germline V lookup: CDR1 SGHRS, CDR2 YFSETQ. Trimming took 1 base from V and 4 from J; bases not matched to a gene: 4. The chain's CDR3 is CASSLSTGANQPQHF. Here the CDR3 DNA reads TGCGCCAGCAGCTTGTCGACAGGGGCTAATCAGCCCCAGCATTTT.

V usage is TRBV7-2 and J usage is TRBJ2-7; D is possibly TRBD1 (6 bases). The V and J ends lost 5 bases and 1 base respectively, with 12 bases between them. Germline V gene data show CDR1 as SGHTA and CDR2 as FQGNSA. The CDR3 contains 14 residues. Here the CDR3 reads CASSPNRVSYEQYF. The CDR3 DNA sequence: TGTGCCAGCAGCCCAAACAGGGTATCCTACGAGCAGTACTTC.

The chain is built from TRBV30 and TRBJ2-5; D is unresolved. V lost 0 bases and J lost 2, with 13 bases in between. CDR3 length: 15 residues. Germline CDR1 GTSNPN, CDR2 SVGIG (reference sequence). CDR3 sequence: CAWSVLRGVQETQYF. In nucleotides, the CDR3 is TGTGCCTGGAGTGTCCTTAGAGGTGTACAAGAGACCCAGTACTTC.